This TCR beta chain was sequenced during a study of relationships among human T cell subsets. Whole-study results and caveats: No significant subset differences appeared in V, D, J use, CDR3 length or N-additions.

V was shortened by 3 bases and J by 0 bases, with 8 bases between the two germline ends. The length of the CDR3 is 14 residues. CD4+ cells were positively selected first, then anti-CD25 beads isolated CD4+CD25+ regulatory T cells. TCR alpha and beta CDR3s were amplified from mRNA by semiquantitative ARM-PCR. ARM-PCR used tagged nested gene-specific primers, then communal superprimers for exponential amplification. First-round products served as template after exonuclease removal of nested primers. One entry per CDR3 protein, called by TCRdb with MiXCR from the multiplex PCR reads. The profile shows fewer than 15,000 distinct CDR3 sequences, about 55% of them singletons. This clonotype appeared once. The antigen is undetermined.

Sequencing used Tregs sorted from blood. The receptor was derived from a man aged 35 to 55 in good health. The chain uses TRBV12-3 or TRBV12-4 and TRBJ2-5; D is uncertain. The CDR3 loop reads CASSFRHHQETQYF. CDR3 nucleotide sequence: TGTGCCAGCAGTTTCCGTCACCACCAAGAGACCCAGTACTTC.